The 15 T cell receptor beta chains presented below share a single source sample, sequenced in a study of blood T cell repertoires in COVID-19. The assay was immunoSEQ multiplex PCR, and TCRdb's table has in-frame clones only and misses some. The table shows approximately 280,000 clones, with around 90% occurring only once. The sequencing sample was made of peripheral blood. The receptors originated from a man aged 45 to 65 with acute or convalescent COVID-19.

The chain has TRBV14 and TRBJ2-6, with 7 bases aligning to TRBD1. Per the germline V gene, CDR1 is SGHDN and CDR2 is FVKESK. This CDR3 region has 15 residues. Trimming took 4 bases from V and 2 from J; bases not matched to a gene: 2. The CDR3 DNA sequence: TGTGCCAGCAGCCCACAGGGGACTGGGGCCAACGTCCTGACTTTC. It yields the protein CASSPQGTGANVLTF.

The chain links TRBV14 to TRBJ1-1; 7 positions agree with TRBD1. The V gene's germline CDR1 is SGHDN and CDR2 FVKESK. The CDR3 totals 15 residues. V lost 4 bases, J lost 5 bases, and 10 bases stayed unmatched. The CDR3 sequence is CASSRLTGERTEAFF. CDR3 in DNA: TGTGCCAGCAGCCGCTTAACAGGGGAGAGGACTGAAGCTTTCTTT.

The chain combines TRBV30 with TRBJ1-5, with D perhaps TRBD1 (6 bases). CDR1 is GTSNPN and CDR2 is SVGIG in the germline V gene (reference sequence). The CDR3 has 13 amino acids. Between the trimmed V and J ends, which lost 2 bases and 11 bases, there was a span of 16 bases. Here the CDR3 DNA reads TGTGCCTGGAGTAGGACAGCCCAAGGGGCCCAGCATTTT. Protein: CAWSRTAQGAQHF.

The rearrangement uses TRBV5-4 and TRBJ1-6; maybe TRBD1 (5 bases). V lost 0 bases and J 6 bases, leaving 7 bases between the germline ends. The germline CDR1 and CDR2 sequences are SGHNT and YYREEE (reference sequence). The CDR3 has 14 residues. CDR3 sequence (DNA): TGTGCCAGCAGCTTGGGGACACTTAATTCACCCCTCCACTTT. It is translated as CASSLGTLNSPLHF.

The chain uses TRBV12-2 and TRBJ2-7; the tabulated D call, TRBD2, remains unverified against the DNA. TRBV12-2 is flagged as a pseudogene. The CDR3 totals 16 residues. This CDR3 reads CASRSPSALSSYEQYF. CDR3 nucleotides: TGTGCAAGTCGCTCCCCCTCAGCGTTAAGCTCCTACGAGCAGTACTTC.

The chain recombines TRBV12-5 with TRBJ1-5, with 7 nucleotides matching TRBD1. Germline CDR1 is LGHNT and CDR2 is FRNRAP. V lost 3 bases, J lost 5 bases, and 4 bases stayed unmatched. The length of the CDR3 is 14 residues. The CDR3 nucleotides are TGTGCTAGTGGTTTTCTCCAGGGGGATCAGCCCCAGCATTTT. It yields the protein CASGFLQGDQPQHF.

This clone was detected once. V is TRBV6-6 and J is TRBJ1-3, with TRBD1 as a possible D gene (5 bases). The V and J ends lost 2 bases and 3 bases respectively, with 14 bases between them. CDR1 and CDR2 (germline): MNHNY, SVGAGI (reference sequence). CDR3 size: 16 residues. CDR3 loop: CASSYGRPGGGNTIYF. CDR3 sequence (DNA): TGTGCCAGCAGTTACGGCAGGCCCGGGGGTGGAAACACCATATATTTT.

The J gene is TRBJ2-5, the V gene TRBV18; D may be TRBD1 (5 bases). CDR3 length equals 17 residues. V dropped 3 bases and J dropped 2 bases, with 19 bases sitting between them. CDR1 is KGHSH, CDR2 LQKENI, per germline. The CDR3 DNA follows: TGTGCCAGCTCACCCTCACTCTCCGGAGACAGTCAAGAGACCCAGTACTTC. This gives the protein CASSPSLSGDSQETQYF. The variable domain in full, completed from reference TRBV18 and TRBJ2-5, reads NAGVMQNPRHLVRRRGQEARLRCSPMKGHSHVYWYRQLPEEGLKFMVYLQKENIIDESGMPKERFSAEFPKEGPSILRIQQVVRGDSAAYFCASSPSLSGDSQETQYFGPGTRLLVL.

The genes are TRBV7-2 and TRBJ2-6; D gene uncertain. CDR1 and CDR2 (germline): SGHTA, FQGNSA. The CDR3 is 15 residues long. V was trimmed by 5 bases and J by 0 bases, leaving 8 bases between them. The DNA of the CDR3 is TGTGCCAGCAGCCCGAAGAGCTCTGGGGCCAACGTCCTGACTTTC. It specifies CASSPKSSGANVLTF.

J is TRBJ1-5 and V is TRBV5-6, with D tentatively TRBD1 (5 bases). Trimming took 3 bases from V and 6 from J, leaving 13 bases between them. Germline lookup yields CDR1 SGHDT and CDR2 YYEEEE. The CDR3 loop spans 14 amino acids. Here the CDR3 reads CASSYRQPGQPQHF. The CDR3 bases are TGTGCCAGCAGCTACCGACAGCCGGGTCAGCCCCAGCATTTT.

The chain employs TRBV9 and TRBJ2-1, with D perhaps matching TRBD2 (5 bases). Germline CDR1 is SGDLS and CDR2 is YYNGEE. CDR3 length: 14 amino acids. V lost 0 bases to trimming and J lost 9 bases, with 13 bases between them. The CDR3, as DNA: TGTGCCAGCAGCGTAGCGTACAGTGCGGGTGAGCAGTTCTTC. As protein: CASSVAYSAGEQFF.

V is TRBV5-1 and J is TRBJ1-4, with TRBD1 matching over 7 bases. V dropped 4 bases and J dropped 2; count of bases not matched to a gene: 14. The germline CDR1 and CDR2 sequences are SGHRS and YFSETQ. The CDR3 contains 18 residues. The CDR3 reads CASSPGSRGSGTNEKLFF. Written as DNA, the CDR3 is TGCGCCAGCAGCCCCGGGAGCAGGGGGAGCGGGACTAATGAAAAACTGTTTTTT. The variable domain in full, completed from reference TRBV5-1 and TRBJ1-4, reads KAGVTQTPRYLIKTRGQQVTLSCSPISGHRSVSWYQQTPGQGLQFLFEYFSETQRNKGNFPGRFSGRQFSNSRSEMNVSTLELGDSALYLCASSPGSRGSGTNEKLFFGSGTQLSVL.

This clone came up many times. This chain connects TRBV10-2 to TRBJ1-1, with no clear D. The germline V and J ends were trimmed by 5 bases and 0 bases, with 4 bases remaining between them. CDR3 length: 12 residues. CDR1 and CDR2 (germline): WSHSY, SAAADI. CDR3 nucleotides: TGCGCCAGCAGTTACTTGAACACTGAAGCTTTCTTT. Its protein is CASSYLNTEAFF.

This sequence joins TRBV10-1 and TRBJ2-7; 7 bases agree with TRBD1. Germline V gene lookup returns CDR1 WNHNN and CDR2 SYGVQD (reference sequence). Trimming took 0 bases from V and 4 from J; bases not matched to a gene: 3. The CDR3 runs 14 residues. DNA of the CDR3: TGCGCCAGCAGTGAGTCAGGGGGCGGATACGAGCAGTACTTC. Encoded protein: CASSESGGGYEQYF.

The genes are TRBV6-1 and TRBJ1-6; D remains ambiguous. Germline V lookup: CDR1 MNHNS, CDR2 SASEGT. There are 14 residues in the CDR3. Trimming took 3 bases from V and 7 from J, leaving 10 bases between them. CDR3 amino acids: CASSEPRGNSPLHF. The CDR3 DNA reads as TGTGCCAGCAGTGAGCCGAGAGGGAATTCACCCCTCCACTTT.